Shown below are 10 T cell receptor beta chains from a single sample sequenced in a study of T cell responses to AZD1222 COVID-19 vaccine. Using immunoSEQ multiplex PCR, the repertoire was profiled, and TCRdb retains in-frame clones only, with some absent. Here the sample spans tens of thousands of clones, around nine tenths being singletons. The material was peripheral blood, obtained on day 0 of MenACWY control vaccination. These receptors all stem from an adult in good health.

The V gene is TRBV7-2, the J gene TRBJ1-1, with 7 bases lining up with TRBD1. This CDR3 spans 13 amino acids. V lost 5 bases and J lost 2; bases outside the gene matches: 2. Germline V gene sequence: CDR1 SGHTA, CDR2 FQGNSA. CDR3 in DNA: TGTGCCAGCAGCGCAGGGGGTAACACTGAAGCTTTCTTT. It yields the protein CASSAGGNTEAFF.

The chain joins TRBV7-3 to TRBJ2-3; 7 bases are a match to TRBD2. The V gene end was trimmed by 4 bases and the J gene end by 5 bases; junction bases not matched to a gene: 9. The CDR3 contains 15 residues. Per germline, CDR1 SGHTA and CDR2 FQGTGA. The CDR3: CASSSQSGGIDTQYF. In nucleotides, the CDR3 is TGTGCCAGCAGCTCCCAGTCGGGGGGTATAGATACGCAGTATTTT.

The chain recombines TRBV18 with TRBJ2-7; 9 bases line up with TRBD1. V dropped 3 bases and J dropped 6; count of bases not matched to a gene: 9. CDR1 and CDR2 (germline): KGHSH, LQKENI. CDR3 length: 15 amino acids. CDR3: CASSPADRGGAEQYF. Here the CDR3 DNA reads TGTGCCAGCTCACCCGCCGACAGGGGGGGCGCCGAGCAGTACTTC.

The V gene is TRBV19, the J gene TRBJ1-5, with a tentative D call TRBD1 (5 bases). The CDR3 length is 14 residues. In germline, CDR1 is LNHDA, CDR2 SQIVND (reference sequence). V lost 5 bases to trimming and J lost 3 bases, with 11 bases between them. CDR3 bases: TGTGCCAGTAGTCAACAGGTGACCAATCAGCCCCAGCATTTT. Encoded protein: CASSQQVTNQPQHF.

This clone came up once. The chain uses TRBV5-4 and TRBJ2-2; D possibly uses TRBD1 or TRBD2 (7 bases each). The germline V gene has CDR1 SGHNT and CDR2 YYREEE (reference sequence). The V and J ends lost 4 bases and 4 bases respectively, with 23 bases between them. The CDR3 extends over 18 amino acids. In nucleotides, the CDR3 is TGTGCCAGCAGCGTACTTAGCGGGTCCAGGGGGGGCACCGGGGAGCTGTTTTTT. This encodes CASSVLSGSRGGTGELFF.

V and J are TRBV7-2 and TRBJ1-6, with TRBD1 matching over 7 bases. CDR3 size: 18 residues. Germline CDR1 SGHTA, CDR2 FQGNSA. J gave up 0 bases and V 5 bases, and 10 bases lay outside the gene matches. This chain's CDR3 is CASSLRQGLSSYNSPLHF. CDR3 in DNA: TGTGCCAGCAGCCTACGACAGGGACTGAGCTCCTATAATTCACCCCTCCACTTT.

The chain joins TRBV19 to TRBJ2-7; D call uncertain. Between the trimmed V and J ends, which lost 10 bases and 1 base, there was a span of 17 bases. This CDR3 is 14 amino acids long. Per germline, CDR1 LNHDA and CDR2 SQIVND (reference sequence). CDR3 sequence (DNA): TGTGCCACCGCCCTGGCCCTTCGGTCCTACGAGCAGTACTTC. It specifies CATALALRSYEQYF.

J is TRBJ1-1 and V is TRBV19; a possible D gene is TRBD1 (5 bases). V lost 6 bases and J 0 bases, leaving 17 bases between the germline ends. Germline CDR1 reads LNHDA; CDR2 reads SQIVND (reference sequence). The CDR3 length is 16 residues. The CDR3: CASSSLGQPMNTEAFF. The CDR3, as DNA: TGTGCCAGTAGCAGCCTGGGGCAGCCGATGAACACTGAAGCTTTCTTT.

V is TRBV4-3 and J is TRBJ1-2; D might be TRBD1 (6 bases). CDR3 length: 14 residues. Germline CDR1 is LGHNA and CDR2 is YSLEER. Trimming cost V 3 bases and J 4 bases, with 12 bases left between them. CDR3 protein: CASSQLDRSYGYTF. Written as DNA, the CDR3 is TGCGCCAGCAGCCAGTTGGACAGATCCTATGGCTACACCTTC.

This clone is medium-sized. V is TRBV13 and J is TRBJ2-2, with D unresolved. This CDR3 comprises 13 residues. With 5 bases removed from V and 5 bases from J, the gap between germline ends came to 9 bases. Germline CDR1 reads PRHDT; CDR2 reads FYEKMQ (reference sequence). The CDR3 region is CASSLKGTGELFF. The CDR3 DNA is TGTGCCAGCAGCCTAAAGGGAACCGGGGAGCTGTTTTTT.